The clone carrying this T cell receptor (beta chain) was observed at least ten times. Its antigen remains unknown. Pregnant or lactating patients and those with other autoimmune diseases or uncontrolled infections were excluded. This sample is drawn from a study of Graves' ophthalmopathy and Graves' hyperthyroidism. Findings and limits, study-wide: Ophthalmopathy progression predictions by the model showed 72.22% specificity and 70.59% sensitivity. In blood appeared most of the expanded thyroid clonotypes whose frequency exceeded 0.001. Researchers report that a 13-signature model separated ophthalmopathy from stable hyperthyroidism, posting around 86% sensitivity and roughly 81% specificity.

V was trimmed by 5 bases and J by 4 bases, leaving 21 bases between them. This CDR3 is 16 amino acids long. From germline, CDR1 is MNHEY and CDR2 SVGAGI. TCR beta CDR3 amplification used RNA transcripts. HTBI primers were used in a first-round RT-PCR, which preceded a second-round multiplex PCR. TCRdb used MiXCR to reprocess the multiplex PCR reads, holding one entry per CDR3 protein. This sample has hundreds of thousands of distinct CDR3 sequences, with 21% found just once. The clonotype was recovered from a woman aged 18-30 years with stable Graves' hyperthyroidism. This chain uses TRBV6-5 with TRBJ2-7; D may be TRBD1 (6 bases). Sequenced: peripheral blood. CDR3 nucleotides: TGTGCCAGCAGTAACCCAGCCGGGACAATAAATTACGAGCAGTACTTC. It translates to CASSNPAGTINYEQYF.